This T cell receptor beta chain was obtained from a study of T-cell memory formation after mild COVID-19. Across the whole study: TCR clusters were mostly donor specific.

About this clonotype: Its antigen is undetermined.

Study observations and caveats: Day 15 to 85 contracting clones showed balanced CD4/CD8; later expanders leaned CD4+.

This CDR3 spans 13 amino acids. CDR1 is SGHRS and CDR2 is YFSETQ in the germline V gene. V was trimmed by 1 base and J by 9 bases, leaving 11 bases between them. The 5'RACE method, run with constant-segment primers, produced TCR alpha and TCR beta cDNA libraries (carrying sample barcodes and UMIs). MiXCR, run by TCRdb on the 5' RACE reads, gives a single entry per CDR3 protein. Among a few hundred thousand distinct CDR3 sequences, around 25% were seen once, and the ten largest hold under 15%. The rearrangement uses TRBV5-1 and TRBJ2-1; D gene uncertain. This TCR was sampled from an adult woman who had mild COVID-19 (a few samples of this study predate the infection). Cell type and time point are not known. The sequencing sample was made of PBMCs or a T cell subset sorted from them (not recorded which). The CDR3: CASSLSQVGEQFF. In nucleotides, the CDR3 is TGCGCCAGCAGCTTGAGCCAGGTGGGTGAGCAGTTCTTC.